The 32 T cell receptor beta chains below all came from one sample that was sequenced in a study of blood T cell repertoires in COVID-19. TCRdb keeps only in-frame clones here, not all; method: immunoSEQ multiplex PCR. The sample holds under 200,000 clones, about 80% seen once. The sequenced material came from peripheral blood. These receptors were taken from a human donor with acute or convalescent COVID-19. The donor label of this sample is uncertain.

This chain connects TRBV9 to TRBJ2-2; TRBD2 matches 9 bases. V was clipped by 4 bases and J by 4 bases; unmatched bases: 11. The CDR3 sequence is 17 residues long. Germline values: CDR1 SGDLS, CDR2 YYNGEE. Here the CDR3 reads CASSPGLAWMTTGELFF. Here the CDR3 DNA reads TGTGCCAGCAGCCCAGGACTAGCGTGGATGACCACCGGGGAGCTGTTTTTT.

The chain couples TRBV28 to TRBJ2-1, with TRBD2 matching over 9 bases. Germline-derived CDR1 and CDR2 are MDHEN and SYDVKM. The CDR3 consists of 16 residues. Trimming at V came to 2 bases and at J to 8 bases, leaving 10 bases not matched to a gene. CDR3 protein: CASSLTREGRVYEQFF. The CDR3 DNA follows: TGTGCCAGCAGTTTAACGCGGGAGGGCCGCGTGTATGAGCAGTTCTTC.

The gene calls are TRBV3-1 (or the pseudogene TRBV3-2) and TRBJ2-5; 12 bases are shared with TRBD2. The CDR3 is 19 residues long. Looked up from germline, CDR1 is LGHDT and CDR2 is YNNKEL (reference sequence). Losses at the gene ends were 4 bases for V and 4 bases for J; bases not matched to a gene: 16. The CDR3 nucleotides are TGTGCCAGCAGCCCCGCAACCTCACTAGCGGGGGGTGCCGGAGAGACCCAGTACTTC. Translated, it gives CASSPATSLAGGAGETQYF.

The chain carries TRBV2 and TRBJ1-1, with D possibly TRBD1 on 5 matching bases. Trimming cost V 5 bases and J 10 bases, with 20 bases left between them. CDR1 is SNHLY, CDR2 FYNNEI, per germline. The CDR3 totals 14 residues. The CDR3 loop is CASSQGSTTLRAFF. For the CDR3, the DNA is TGTGCCAGCAGTCAGGGATCAACAACACTGAGAGCTTTCTTT.

V and J are TRBV4-1 and TRBJ2-5; TRBD1 matches at 8 bases. The CDR3 covers 18 residues. CDR1 is MGHRA and CDR2 is YSYEKL in the germline V gene. The V gene end was trimmed by 0 bases and the J gene end by 1 base; junction bases not matched to a gene: 10. The CDR3 protein is CASSQDRASGGSQETQYF. The DNA for the CDR3 is TGCGCCAGCAGCCAAGATCGGGCGTCAGGGGGCAGCCAAGAGACCCAGTACTTC.

CDR3 in amino acids: CASSPRSTTSGGNIQYF. CDR3 sequence (DNA): TGTGCCAGCAGCCCCCGTAGCACGACTAGCGGGGGGAACATTCAGTACTTC. This chain uses TRBV11-2 with TRBJ2-4, with 13 bases aligning to TRBD2. V dropped 5 bases and J dropped 7; count of bases not matched to a gene: 11. The CDR3 extends over 17 amino acids. Germline CDR1 SGHAT, CDR2 FQNNGV. The whole variable domain, remainder taken from reference TRBV11-2 and TRBJ2-4, is EAGVAQSPRYKIIEKRQSVAFWCNPISGHATLYWYQQILGQGPKLLIQFQNNGVVDDSQLPKDRFSAERLKGVDSTLKIQPAKLEDSAVYLCASSPRSTTSGGNIQYFGAGTRLSVL.

V is TRBV6-5 and J is TRBJ2-5; the D gene is possibly TRBD1 (5 bases). The V and J ends lost 6 bases and 6 bases respectively, with 8 bases between them. The germline CDR1 and CDR2 sequences are MNHEY and SVGAGI. CDR3 length: 11 residues. CDR3 nucleotide sequence: TGTGCCAGCAGGGGGCCGAAGACCCAGTACTTC. Amino acid sequence: CASRGPKTQYF.

The rearrangement joins TRBV5-1 to TRBJ2-4, with 7 nucleotides matching TRBD1. The CDR3 has 16 amino acids. Germline V CDR1 and CDR2: SGHRS, YFSETQ. The V gene end was trimmed by 0 bases and the J gene end by 0 bases; junction bases not matched to a gene: 3. For the CDR3, the DNA is TGCGCCAGCAGCTTGGAGTCAGGGGGAGCCAAAAACATTCAGTACTTC. It encodes CASSLESGGAKNIQYF.

A single count supports this clone. This chain uses TRBV5-1 with TRBJ1-1; 7 nucleotides agree with TRBD1. Looked up from germline, CDR1 is SGHRS and CDR2 is YFSETQ. The CDR3 totals 15 residues. The junction had 9 bases not matched to a gene; V was cut back by 4 bases and J by 3 bases. CDR3 nucleotide sequence: TGCGCCAGCAGCATAGACAGGGTGGGTTACACTGAAGCTTTCTTT. It specifies CASSIDRVGYTEAFF.

The chain couples TRBV18 to TRBJ2-1; weak D call: TRBD2 (6 bases). Germline-derived CDR1 and CDR2 are KGHSH and LQKENI. V was clipped by 6 bases and J by 6 bases, with 18 bases between them. The CDR3 loop spans 15 amino acids. CDR3 loop: CASSRDGPKGNEQFF. The CDR3 DNA reads TGTGCCAGCTCGCGGGACGGCCCAAAGGGCAATGAGCAGTTCTTC.

J is TRBJ2-3 and V is TRBV7-9; D possibly corresponds to TRBD2 (6 bases). CDR1 is SEHNR, CDR2 FQNEAQ, per germline (reference sequence). CDR3 length equals 12 residues. V gave up 11 bases and J gave up 6 bases, with 15 bases separating them. Written as DNA, the CDR3 is TGTGCCCGCGTCGGGGAGGAGGATACGCAGTATTTT. Translation: CARVGEEDTQYF.

V usage is TRBV5-1 and J usage is TRBJ1-1; D gene unclear. V was cut by 0 bases and J by 1 base, with 10 bases left in between. Germline V CDR1 and CDR2: SGHRS, YFSETQ. This CDR3 spans 15 amino acids. CDR3 residues: CASSLETVGNTEAFF. In nucleotides, the CDR3 is TGCGCCAGCAGCTTGGAGACTGTGGGGAACACTGAAGCTTTCTTT.

V and J are TRBV6-1 and TRBJ1-6; TRBD1 is a possible D gene (6 bases). The CDR3 runs 16 residues. Per germline, CDR1 MNHNS and CDR2 SASEGT. V lost 2 bases to trimming and J lost 8 bases, with 16 bases between them. This CDR3 is CASSERPGGGYSPLHF. The CDR3 region has the DNA TGTGCCAGCAGTGAAAGGCCGGGGGGCGGGTATTCACCCCTCCACTTT.

This clone was recorded once. J is TRBJ2-5 and V is TRBV5-1, with 8 bases aligning to TRBD2. V shed 0 bases, J shed 5 bases, and the junction held 12 bases outside the gene matches. CDR1 is SGHRS, CDR2 YFSETQ, per germline. This CDR3 region has 17 residues. DNA for the CDR3: TGCGCCAGCAGCTTGGAGGTTAGCGGGGCAACTGGGGAGACCCAGTACTTC. Encoded protein: CASSLEVSGATGETQYF.

V gene TRBV27 combines with J gene TRBJ2-5; TRBD2 is a possible D gene (6 bases). The CDR3 covers 15 residues. In germline, CDR1 is MNHEY, CDR2 SMNVEV (reference sequence). V shed 8 bases and J shed 5 bases, with 21 bases lying between them. The CDR3: CASVYPRDFSETQYF. Written as DNA, the CDR3 is TGTGCCAGCGTTTACCCCAGGGACTTCTCGGAGACCCAGTACTTC.

The chain combines TRBV5-1 with TRBJ2-2; D possibly corresponds to TRBD1 (5 bases). The CDR3 contains 13 residues. V lost 3 bases and J 7 bases, leaving 10 bases between the germline ends. Germline CDR1 and CDR2: SGHRS and YFSETQ. CDR3 sequence: CASSWKTDGELFF. In nucleotides, the CDR3 is TGCGCCAGCAGCTGGAAGACAGACGGGGAGCTGTTTTTT.

This clone is a singleton in its sample. The V and J genes are TRBV5-1 and TRBJ2-1, with 12 bases identical to TRBD2. The length of the CDR3 is 15 residues. V gave up 2 bases and J gave up 7 bases; unmatched junction bases: 4. CDR1 is SGHRS, CDR2 YFSETQ, per germline. The CDR3 spells CASSFASGGGNEQFF. CDR3 bases: TGCGCCAGCAGCTTCGCTAGCGGGGGGGGAAATGAGCAGTTCTTC.

The chain uses TRBV27 and TRBJ2-7; possible D gene TRBD1, 5 bases. The CDR3 is made up of 13 amino acids. V was trimmed by 5 bases and J by 3 bases, leaving 11 bases between them. Germline V gives CDR1 MNHEY, CDR2 SMNVEV (reference sequence). DNA for the CDR3: TGTGCCAGCAGTCAGGACATTTACTACGAGCAGTACTTC. As protein: CASSQDIYYEQYF.

V gene TRBV30 combines with J gene TRBJ1-5; TRBD1 matches 9 bases. Per germline, CDR1 GTSNPN and CDR2 SVGIG (reference sequence). Trimming at V came to 5 bases and at J to 5 bases, leaving 13 bases not matched to a gene. The CDR3 has 16 amino acids. CDR3 residues: CAWDAGQGIEDQPQHF. The CDR3 nucleotides are TGTGCCTGGGATGCGGGACAGGGCATCGAAGATCAGCCCCAGCATTTT.

This sequence joins TRBV3-1 (or the pseudogene TRBV3-2) and TRBJ2-2; 7 bases agree with TRBD1. Germline V lookup: CDR1 LGHDT, CDR2 YNNKEL (reference sequence). The CDR3 loop spans 14 amino acids. After removal of 8 bases from V and 2 bases from J, the junction contained 5 bases not matched to a gene. CDR3 DNA sequence: TGTGCCAGCCAGGGGGACGGAAACACCGGGGAGCTGTTTTTT. Translation gives CASQGDGNTGELFF.

V usage is TRBV27 and J usage is TRBJ2-7, with a possible D match to TRBD2 (6 bases). Germline-derived CDR1 and CDR2 are MNHEY and SMNVEV (reference sequence). Trimming pared 5 bases from V and 0 bases from J, leaving 8 bases between. The CDR3 length is 13 residues. CDR3 nucleotide sequence: TGTGCCAGCAGTCCGGGAGCCTCCTACGAGCAGTACTTC. This codes for CASSPGASYEQYF.

V is TRBV27 and J is TRBJ1-5; tentative D call: TRBD1 (6 bases). Germline V gene sequence: CDR1 MNHEY, CDR2 SMNVEV (reference sequence). The V gene lost 5 bases and the J gene lost 8 bases, with 25 bases spanning the gap. This CDR3 contains 17 residues. CDR3 sequence reads: CASSPKGGAWRGEPQHF. DNA for the CDR3: TGTGCCAGCAGTCCCAAAGGGGGGGCGTGGAGAGGAGAGCCCCAGCATTTT.

The genes are TRBV14 and TRBJ2-7, with D possibly being TRBD2 (6 bases). This CDR3 is built from 15 residues. Germline loops: CDR1 SGHDN, CDR2 FVKESK. V was clipped by 1 base and J by 4 bases, with 14 bases between them. The CDR3 region is CASSQGAGKEYEQYF. DNA of the CDR3: TGTGCCAGCAGCCAAGGGGCGGGAAAGGAATACGAGCAGTACTTC.

The CDR3 spells CASSHSQETQYF. CDR3 DNA: TGTGCCAGCAGCCACAGCCAAGAGACCCAGTACTTC. This chain uses TRBV3-1 (or the pseudogene TRBV3-2) with TRBJ2-5; D uncertain. Germline V gene lookup returns CDR1 LGHDT and CDR2 YNNKEL (reference sequence). Trimming cost V 3 bases and J 1 base, with 3 bases left between them. The CDR3 length is 12 residues.

A few counts support this clone. This sequence joins TRBV7-6 and TRBJ2-1, with 11 bases that match TRBD1. The CDR3 extends over 18 amino acids. The V segment lost 0 bases and the J segment 7 bases; nucleotides outside the gene matches: 11. Germline values: CDR1 SGHVS, CDR2 FNYEAQ. The CDR3 reads CASSLAPWKGQGANEQFF. CDR3 nucleotides: TGTGCCAGCAGCTTAGCGCCCTGGAAAGGACAGGGGGCAAATGAGCAGTTCTTC.

The V and J genes are TRBV10-3 and TRBJ2-7, with D perhaps matching TRBD1 (5 bases). The CDR3 sequence is 15 residues long. CDR1 ENHRY and CDR2 SYGVKD come from the germline V gene. Trimming stripped 0 bases from V and 6 bases from J, with 15 bases between. The CDR3 DNA is TGTGCCATCAGTGAGTCGATGCAGGGATCCCGCGAGCAGTACTTC. This codes for CAISESMQGSREQYF.

The gene calls are TRBV6-1 and TRBJ1-6; tentative D call: TRBD1 (6 bases). The CDR3 runs 16 residues. Per the germline V gene, CDR1 is MNHNS and CDR2 is SASEGT. V was clipped by 1 base and J by 0 bases, with 7 bases between them. The CDR3: CASSEGTASYNSPLHF. Written as DNA, the CDR3 is TGTGCCAGCAGTGAAGGGACAGCCTCCTATAATTCACCCCTCCACTTT.

The chain employs TRBV7-9 and TRBJ2-1; TRBD2 matches at 9 bases. The CDR3 length is 15 residues. Germline lookup yields CDR1 SEHNR and CDR2 FQNEAQ (reference sequence). V was clipped by 7 bases and J by 9 bases; unmatched bases: 13. Here the CDR3 DNA reads TGTGCCAGCACCATTAGCGGGAGCCCCTCCCTTGAGCAGTTCTTC. Amino acids: CASTISGSPSLEQFF.

This clone was counted between two and nine times. The rearrangement uses TRBV7-9 and TRBJ1-2, with unresolved D. The germline V gene encodes CDR1 SEHNR and CDR2 FQNEAQ (reference sequence). The CDR3 has 16 residues. Trimming removed 3 bases from V and 4 bases from J, with 18 bases in between. Here the CDR3 DNA reads TGTGCCAGCAGCTTGCCACGGGAGGCAGCAGTCTATGGCTACACCTTC. It specifies CASSLPREAAVYGYTF.

The rearrangement joins TRBV2 to TRBJ1-6; TRBD1 might be the D (6 bases). Germline assignment: CDR1 SNHLY and CDR2 FYNNEI. The CDR3 spans 14 residues. Trimming removed 6 bases from V and 7 bases from J, with 13 bases in between. Here the CDR3 reads CASSSGQPNSPLHF. CDR3 in DNA: TGTGCCAGCAGCTCTGGACAGCCGAATTCACCCCTCCACTTT.

The DNA for the CDR3 is TGCGCCAGCAGCCAAGATCGTGCAGGGAGGGAGCCCCAGCATTTT. Its translation: CASSQDRAGREPQHF. J is TRBJ1-5 and V is TRBV4-1; D possibly corresponds to TRBD1 (5 bases). This CDR3 spans 15 amino acids. Germline V gene data show CDR1 as MGHRA and CDR2 as YSYEKL. Trimming cost V 0 bases and J 8 bases, with 14 bases left between them.

The chain carries TRBV15 and TRBJ1-5; TRBD1 is a possible D gene (5 bases). The V and J ends lost 0 bases and 10 bases respectively, with 13 bases between them. The germline CDR1 and CDR2 sequences are LNHNV and YYDKDF (reference sequence). The CDR3 consists of 14 residues. CDR3 DNA: TGTGCCACCAGCAGAGAGGTGGGGCTTCGCCCCCAGCATTTT. Protein: CATSREVGLRPQHF. The full variable domain, with the rest looked up from reference TRBV15 and TRBJ1-5, is DAMVIQNPRYQVTQFGKPVTLSCSQTLNHNVMYWYQQKSSQAPKLLFHYYDKDFNNEADTPDNFQSRRPNTSFCFLDIRSPGLGDTAMYLCATSREVGLRPQHFGDGTRLSIL.